These 32 T cell receptor beta chains were all obtained from the same sample, sequenced in a study of human T cells and chemical hapten exposure (dated by TCRdb to 2020 to 2022). Reading the label with the study, this specimen's time point is: pre-sensitization, week 0. The sample's treatment or condition label is to be understood as: therapeutic diphenylcyclopropenone sensitization with weekly scalp DPC. The library was obtained by RACE. Instrument on record: NextSeq 500. TCRdb redid the processing of the public reads, applying fastp at Q25 and MiXCR, and retained in-frame beta chains. For every CDR3 protein sequence, its rows merge into one entry that carries the most common genes and DNA. Across this sample there are over 70,000 distinct CDR3 sequences, with around 13% seen only once. The ten most abundant clones make up 4.6% of the sample. The sequences come from whole blood, collected in connection with sensitization to the hapten diphenylcyclopropenone (DPC). The receptors here all came from a woman in her forties or fifties with alopecia areata. Some clones in this sample may be carry-over from other donors' samples.

This clonotype was detected only a few times. The rearrangement joins TRBV18 to TRBJ1-6, with D uncertain. This CDR3 is built from 14 residues. CDR1 is KGHSH, CDR2 LQKENI, per germline. Trimming removed 6 bases from V and 6 bases from J, with 12 bases in between. The DNA of the CDR3 is TGTGCCAGCTCCGAACAACTAACTAATTCACCCCTCCACTTT. Translation: CASSEQLTNSPLHF.

This rearrangement joins TRBV1 to TRBJ2-2. TRBV1 is a pseudogene. This CDR3 is built from 15 residues. As DNA, the CDR3 is TGCACCAGCAGCCAAGTGCGGCAGAACACCGGGGAGCTGTTTTTT. Translation gives CTSSQVRQNTGELFF.

V usage is TRBV20-1 and J usage is TRBJ2-2, with D unresolved. Germline CDR1 reads DFQATT; CDR2 reads SNEGSKA (reference sequence). CDR3 length equals 15 residues. Trimming cost V 2 bases and J 2 bases, with 12 bases left between them. CDR3 amino acids: CSARSWLPNTGELFF. As DNA, the CDR3 is TGCAGTGCTAGATCTTGGCTCCCAAACACCGGGGAGCTGTTTTTT.

The CDR3 protein is CASSLYSRPYNEQFF. The CDR3 DNA sequence: TGTGCCAGCAGCTTATATTCCCGACCCTACAATGAGCAGTTCTTC. This chain connects TRBV7-2 to TRBJ2-1; no reliable D call. The CDR3 extends over 15 amino acids. Germline values: CDR1 SGHTA, CDR2 FQGNSA. V gave up 2 bases and J gave up 2 bases, with 10 bases separating them. Full variable domain (rest looked up from reference TRBV7-2 and TRBJ2-1): GAGVSQSPSNKVTEKGKDVELRCDPISGHTALYWYRQSLGQGLEFLIYFQGNSAPDKSGLPSDRFSAERTGGSVSTLTIQRTQQEDSAVYLCASSLYSRPYNEQFFGPGTRLTVL.

This clonotype showed up just a few times. The chain uses TRBV29-1 and TRBJ2-5, with D maybe TRBD1 (6 bases). The V gene lost 5 bases and the J gene lost 0 bases, with 7 bases spanning the gap. CDR1 and CDR2 (germline): SQVTM, ANQGSEA. The CDR3 runs to 12 residues. CDR3 bases: TGCAGCGTTAGGACAGACCAAGAGACCCAGTACTTC. Its protein is CSVRTDQETQYF.

This clonotype has more than one count but fewer than ten. The chain links TRBV2 to TRBJ1-3; 7 nucleotides line up with TRBD1. Trimming cost V 4 bases and J 0 bases; bases outside gene matches: 6. From germline, CDR1 is SNHLY and CDR2 FYNNEI. This CDR3 has 16 amino acids. CDR3 in amino acids: CASSVTGTVSGNTIYF. In nucleotides, the CDR3 is TGTGCCAGCAGTGTTACCGGGACAGTCTCTGGAAACACCATATATTTT.

The rearrangement links TRBV2 to TRBJ1-6; no definite D call. CDR1 and CDR2 from the germline V gene are SNHLY and FYNNEI. The ends were cut back, 6 bases at V and 6 bases at J, with 6 bases in the middle. CDR3 length equals 12 residues. The CDR3 DNA is TGTGCCAGCAGCGTACCTAATTCACCCCTCCACTTT. Encoded protein: CASSVPNSPLHF.

This clonotype appeared a few times. The V and J genes are TRBV28 and TRBJ2-7; D may be TRBD1 (5 bases). There are 12 residues in the CDR3. V lost 8 bases and J 4 bases, leaving 12 bases between the germline ends. Germline values: CDR1 MDHEN, CDR2 SYDVKM. CDR3 bases: TGTGCCAGCGGGGCTGCGATATACGAGCAGTACTTC. Encoded protein: CASGAAIYEQYF.

In nucleotides, the CDR3 is TGCAGTGCTAGAGGGACCCTGTTGGAGCAGTACTTC. This gives the protein CSARGTLLEQYF. The V call is TRBV20-1, the J call TRBJ2-7; unclear D gene. The CDR3 totals 12 residues. Germline-derived CDR1 and CDR2 are DFQATT and SNEGSKA (reference sequence). V was cut by 1 base and J by 7 bases, with 11 bases left in between.

A few counts support this clonotype. The genes are TRBV29-1 and TRBJ2-6; 7 bases line up with TRBD1. V dropped 4 bases and J dropped 1; count of bases not matched to a gene: 10. This CDR3 has 17 residues. Germline V gene sequence: CDR1 SQVTM, CDR2 ANQGSEA. CDR3 protein: CSVGSTGSSSGANVLTF. CDR3 DNA sequence: TGCAGCGTTGGTTCGACAGGGTCTTCTTCTGGGGCCAACGTCCTGACTTTC. Full variable domain (missing parts from reference TRBV29-1 and TRBJ2-6): SAVISQKPSRDICQRGTSLTIQCQVDSQVTMMFWYRQQPGQSLTLIATANQGSEATYESGFVIDKFPISRPNLTFSTLTVSNMSPEDSSIYLCSVGSTGSSSGANVLTFGAGSRLTVL.

V usage is TRBV25-1 and J usage is TRBJ2-5, with D tentatively TRBD1 (6 bases). V was trimmed by 8 bases and J by 3 bases, leaving 16 bases between them. The CDR3 length is 14 residues. Looked up from germline, CDR1 is MGHDK and CDR2 is SYGVNS. Here the CDR3 reads CASLPSGTKETQYF. The CDR3 DNA sequence: TGTGCCAGCCTTCCCTCGGGGACAAAAGAGACCCAGTACTTC.

The chain has TRBV29-1 and TRBJ2-3, with 7 bases matching TRBD2. The CDR3 contains 14 residues. The V and J ends lost 4 bases and 1 base, in that order; junction bases with no gene match: 5. CDR1 SQVTM and CDR2 ANQGSEA come from the germline V gene. The CDR3 coding sequence is TGCAGCGTTGCATCGGCGGGGGGCACAGATACGCAGTATTTT. This gives the protein CSVASAGGTDTQYF.

The CDR3 is CASSPGITSYEQYF. CDR3 nucleotide sequence: TGTGCCAGCAGCCCCGGGATTACCTCCTACGAGCAGTACTTC. V gene TRBV7-6 combines with J gene TRBJ2-7; TRBD2 might be the D (5 bases). The V gene lost 5 bases and the J gene lost 0 bases, with 11 bases spanning the gap. Germline V gives CDR1 SGHVS, CDR2 FNYEAQ. The CDR3 spans 14 residues.

The sample holds a few counts of this clonotype. The gene calls are TRBV20-1 and TRBJ1-6; D remains unclear. The germline V gene has CDR1 DFQATT and CDR2 SNEGSKA (reference sequence). This CDR3 region has 14 residues. Trimming pared 3 bases from V and 7 bases from J, leaving 13 bases between. CDR3 in amino acids: CSASLQTENSPLHF. CDR3 in DNA: TGCAGTGCTAGCCTACAAACCGAGAATTCACCCCTCCACTTT.

The chain recombines TRBV20-1 with TRBJ1-1, with D tentatively TRBD1 (5 bases). This CDR3 contains 14 residues. Trimming took 7 bases from V and 3 from J, leaving 18 bases between them. The germline CDR1 and CDR2 sequences are DFQATT and SNEGSKA (reference sequence). As DNA, the CDR3 is TGCAGTGGTGGTGGCGGACAATGGTACACTGAAGCTTTCTTT. Translating gives CSGGGGQWYTEAFF.

The V gene is TRBV6-5, the J gene TRBJ1-6; 7 nucleotides agree with TRBD1. The CDR3 totals 15 residues. Germline loops: CDR1 MNHEY, CDR2 SVGAGI. V was clipped by 0 bases and J by 7 bases; unmatched bases: 3. CDR3 in DNA: TGTGCCAGCAGTTACTCGACAGGGATGAATTCACCCCTCCACTTT. Protein sequence: CASSYSTGMNSPLHF.

This clonotype was picked up a small number of times. The CDR3 reads CASSSIVEPEQFF. The CDR3, as DNA: TGCGCCAGCAGCTCGATCGTTGAACCTGAGCAGTTCTTC. J is TRBJ2-1 and V is TRBV5-1; D is unresolved. Trimming stripped 3 bases from V and 9 bases from J, with 13 bases between. Germline lookup yields CDR1 SGHRS and CDR2 YFSETQ. The CDR3 covers 13 residues.

This clonotype turned up a few times. This chain uses TRBV7-9 with TRBJ1-1, with D maybe TRBD1 (6 bases). Germline V CDR1 and CDR2: SEHNR, FQNEAQ (reference sequence). The CDR3 spans 15 residues. Trimming shortened V by 7 bases and J by 5 bases, and 20 bases separated the two germline ends. CDR3: CASTQADRRGTEAFF. The CDR3 bases are TGTGCCAGCACTCAGGCCGACAGGAGGGGGACTGAAGCTTTCTTT.

This clonotype was seen at least ten times. V usage is TRBV7-7 and J usage is TRBJ2-2; D is uncertain. Looked up from germline, CDR1 is SSHAT and CDR2 is FNYEAQ (reference sequence). The CDR3 is 14 residues long. The V end lost 5 bases, the J end lost 1 base, and 8 bases lay between the germline ends. The DNA for the CDR3 is TGTGCCAGCAGCCGAAGCGAGAACACCGGGGAGCTGTTTTTT. Translated: CASSRSENTGELFF.

The V call is TRBV12-3 or TRBV12-4, the J call TRBJ2-7; tentatively, D is TRBD2 (5 bases). Trimming stripped 5 bases from V and 1 base from J, with 15 bases between. The CDR3 covers 15 residues. As DNA, the CDR3 is TGTGCCAGCAGTCTCTACTTGAGCGGATCCTACGAGCAGTACTTC. Protein sequence: CASSLYLSGSYEQYF.

This chain joins TRBV4-3 and TRBJ2-3; 8 bases fit TRBD2. The J segment lost 3 bases and the V segment lost 0 bases, leaving 5 bases of the junction unmatched. CDR1 and CDR2 (germline): LGHNA, YSLEER. The CDR3 is 16 amino acids. CDR3 DNA sequence: TGCGCCAGCAGCCAAGAGAGCGGGAGCTGGACAGATACGCAGTATTTT. Translating gives CASSQESGSWTDTQYF.

In this sample, this clonotype turned up a few times. The chain employs TRBV20-1 and TRBJ2-7; possible D gene TRBD1, 5 bases. Trimming took 7 bases from V and 6 from J, leaving 16 bases between them. Looked up from germline, CDR1 is DFQATT and CDR2 is SNEGSKA (reference sequence). The CDR3 length is 12 residues. The CDR3 coding sequence is TGCAGTGGATCAGGGTATGAGGCCGAGCAGTACTTC. Encoded protein: CSGSGYEAEQYF.

This clonotype was seen a few times. The V call is TRBV7-8, the J call TRBJ2-1, with 7 positions matching TRBD2. The CDR3 contains 17 residues. V shed 2 bases and J 3 bases; nucleotides not matched to a gene: 10. CDR1 and CDR2 from the germline V gene are SGHVS and FQNEAQ. This CDR3 reads CASSLFLKVAGYNEQFF. The CDR3 DNA reads TGTGCCAGCAGCTTATTTTTAAAGGTAGCGGGCTACAATGAGCAGTTCTTC.

Sample share makes this clonotype medium-sized. The genes are TRBV20-1 and TRBJ2-1; 9 positions match TRBD2. In germline, CDR1 is DFQATT, CDR2 SNEGSKA (reference sequence). V was clipped by 3 bases and J by 7 bases; unmatched bases: 7. CDR3 size: 14 residues. CDR3 coding DNA: TGCAGTGCTAGGAAAGCGGGAGGTGCGAATGAGCAGTTCTTC. Its protein product is CSARKAGGANEQFF.

The chain recombines TRBV19 with TRBJ2-7, with D possibly called TRBD1 or TRBD2 (5 bases each). The V gene's germline CDR1 is LNHDA and CDR2 SQIVND (reference sequence). Trimming pared 4 bases from V and 2 bases from J, leaving 15 bases between. CDR3 size: 15 residues. The CDR3 coding sequence is TGTGCCAGTAGTAGCGAGGGGTTTCCTACCTACGAGCAGTACTTC. This encodes CASSSEGFPTYEQYF.

This clonotype was detected only a few times. The rearrangement links TRBV11-2 to TRBJ2-5; D unclear. Germline assignment: CDR1 SGHAT and CDR2 FQNNGV. V was cut by 0 bases and J by 5 bases, with 7 bases left in between. There are 13 residues in the CDR3. This chain's CDR3 is CASSLEGRETQYF. In DNA, the CDR3 is TGTGCCAGCAGCTTAGAAGGCAGGGAGACCCAGTACTTC.

The chain employs TRBV5-1 and TRBJ2-7, with D maybe TRBD1 (6 bases). There are 15 residues in the CDR3. Trimming took off 2 bases at V and 3 bases at J, with 15 bases between the two ends. Germline loops: CDR1 SGHRS, CDR2 YFSETQ. In DNA form, the CDR3 reads TGCGCCAGCAGCTTCCAAGGACAGAGGGGCTACGAGCAGTACTTC. This gives the protein CASSFQGQRGYEQYF.

A note on this clonotype: With a much larger clone just one base away, this may be a read error. The gene calls are TRBV2 and TRBJ2-3; possible D gene TRBD2, 5 bases. CDR3 size: 14 residues. Germline-derived CDR1 and CDR2 are SNHLY and FYNNEI. The CDR3 protein is CVSSVQRSTDTQYF. The CDR3 DNA is TGTGTCAGCAGTGTCCAGCGGAGCACAGATACGCAGTATTTT.

This clonotype turned up a few times. This chain uses TRBV20-1 with TRBJ2-2; D remains unclear. Germline CDR1 reads DFQATT; CDR2 reads SNEGSKA (reference sequence). Trimming shortened V by 1 base and J by 1 base, and 7 bases separated the two germline ends. There are 14 residues in the CDR3. CDR3 sequence: CSARVGQNTGELFF. CDR3 DNA: TGCAGTGCTAGAGTGGGCCAGAACACCGGGGAGCTGTTTTTT.

This clonotype was detected a few times. The chain has TRBV11-2 and TRBJ2-7; D not resolved. There are 12 residues in the CDR3. Per germline, CDR1 SGHAT and CDR2 FQNNGV. Trimming took off 4 bases at V and 7 bases at J, with 11 bases between the two ends. For the CDR3, the DNA is TGTGCCAGCAGCTCCCTTCCCGGGGAGCAGTACTTC. Its translation: CASSSLPGEQYF.

V is TRBV3-1 and J is TRBJ1-2; D unresolved. CDR3 length: 14 residues. The germline V and J ends were trimmed by 1 base and 3 bases, with 9 bases remaining between them. The germline CDR1 and CDR2 sequences are LGHDT and YNNKEL (reference sequence). As DNA, the CDR3 is TGTGCCAGCAGCCAAGCCGGGTTCGACTATGGCTACACCTTC. It translates to CASSQAGFDYGYTF.

This clonotype was picked up many times. One junction end disagrees with the germline gene, perhaps due to a read error. This chain joins TRBV6-2 or TRBV6-3 and TRBJ2-1; D may match TRBD1 or TRBD2 (5 bases each). CDR3 length: 11 amino acids. In germline, CDR1 is MNHEY, CDR2 SVGEGT. The CDR3 spells CGASSYNEQFF. The CDR3 nucleotides are TGCGGGGCGAGCTCCTACAATGAGCAGTTCTTC.